The rows below give T cell receptor beta chains drawn from one sample of a study of blood T cells in healthy people across ages. TCRdb independently ran MiXCR on the 5' RACE reads; one entry per CDR3 protein. Of hundreds of thousands of distinct CDR3 sequences in the sample, approximately 21% were seen once. The sample consisted of blood. These receptor sequences come from a man aged 65-85 years in good health. CDR3s include the opening cysteine and the closing phenylalanine or tryptophan. The order of the fields is clone size, V gene, D gene, J gene, CDR3 DNA, CDR3 protein. D genes are given only for firm matches. Part of the rows lack a size; the others show once, few, many or a class for expanded clones.

clone size: .
V gene: TRBV3-1
D gene: TRBD2
J gene: TRBJ2-5
CDR3 DNA: TGTGCCAGCAGCCAAGGACTAGCGGGAGGAGGTTACGGAGAGACCCAGTACTTC
CDR3 protein: CASSQGLAGGGYGETQYF

clone size: few
V gene: TRBV28
D gene: .
J gene: TRBJ2-1
CDR3 DNA: TGTGCCAGCAGTCAGGTGACAAGCTACGAGCAGTTCTTC
CDR3 protein: CASSQVTSYEQFF

clone size: few
V gene: TRBV6-5
D gene: TRBD2
J gene: TRBJ2-1
CDR3 DNA: TGTGCCAGCAGTCTAGGGACTAGCCACCGCAATGAGCAGTTCTTC
CDR3 protein: CASSLGTSHRNEQFF

clone size: .
V gene: TRBV21-1
D gene: .
J gene: TRBJ2-7
CDR3 DNA: TGTGCCAGCAGCAATCCCCTGGACAGGGGATCCTACGAGAAGTACTTC
CDR3 protein: CASSNPLDRGSYEKYF

clone size: many
V gene: TRBV6-5
D gene: .
J gene: TRBJ2-7
CDR3 DNA: TGTGCCAGCAGTGACAGGACCTCCTACGAGCAGTACTTC
CDR3 protein: CASSDRTSYEQYF

clone size: .
V gene: TRBV18
D gene: .
J gene: TRBJ2-4
CDR3 DNA: TGTGCCAGCTCACCAGGGCAGAGAAAAAACATTCAGTACTTC
CDR3 protein: CASSPGQRKNIQYF

clone size: .
V gene: TRBV4-3
D gene: .
J gene: TRBJ2-2
CDR3 DNA: TGCGCCAGCAGCCAAGATCGCACCGGGGAGCTGTTTTTT
CDR3 protein: CASSQDRTGELFF

clone size: .
V gene: TRBV10-2
D gene: TRBD2
J gene: TRBJ2-1
CDR3 DNA: TGCGCCAGCAGCCCTCCGGGACTAGCGGATCTAAGCTCCTACAATGAGCAGTTCTTC
CDR3 protein: CASSPPGLADLSSYNEQFF

clone size: few
V gene: TRBV6-5
D gene: TRBD1
J gene: TRBJ1-2
CDR3 DNA: TGTGCCAGCAGCCCGGACAGGCCTACTAACTATGGCTACACCTTC
CDR3 protein: CASSPDRPTNYGYTF

clone size: few
V gene: TRBV9
D gene: TRBD2
J gene: TRBJ2-3
CDR3 DNA: TGTGCCAGCAGCGCCCTACTAGCGGGAGGCACAGATACGCAGTATTTT
CDR3 protein: CASSALLAGGTDTQYF

clone size: .
V gene: TRBV28
D gene: TRBD2
J gene: TRBJ2-2
CDR3 DNA: TGTGCCAGCACCAATAGCGGGTCCACCGGGGAGCTGTTTTTT
CDR3 protein: CASTNSGSTGELFF

clone size: few
V gene: TRBV6-5
D gene: TRBD1
J gene: TRBJ2-5
CDR3 DNA: TGTGCCAGCAAAACAGGACAGGGGCAAGAGACCCAGTACTTC
CDR3 protein: CASKTGQGQETQYF

clone size: few
V gene: TRBV15
D gene: TRBD1
J gene: TRBJ2-4
CDR3 DNA: TGTGCCACCAGCAGAGATGTCACAGGGGTAGCCAAAAACATTCAGTACTTC
CDR3 protein: CATSRDVTGVAKNIQYF

clone size: few
V gene: TRBV3-1
D gene: TRBD2
J gene: TRBJ2-1
CDR3 DNA: TGTGCCAGCAGCCAAGTCGCTAGCGGGAGCAATGAGCAGTTCTTC
CDR3 protein: CASSQVASGSNEQFF

clone size: .
V gene: TRBV3-1
D gene: .
J gene: TRBJ2-2
CDR3 DNA: TGTGCCAGCAGCCCCCGGGCCCCGAACACCGGGGAGCTGTTTTTT
CDR3 protein: CASSPRAPNTGELFF

clone size: .
V gene: TRBV20-1
D gene: .
J gene: TRBJ2-7
CDR3 DNA: TGCAGTGCTACCAGACAGAGCTACGAGCAGTACTTC
CDR3 protein: CSATRQSYEQYF

clone size: .
V gene: TRBV20-1
D gene: .
J gene: TRBJ2-5
CDR3 DNA: TGCAGTGCTAGAGTTCGTCTAGCGGAGACCCAGTACTTC
CDR3 protein: CSARVRLAETQYF